These 21 T cell receptor beta chains were all obtained from the same sample, sequenced in a study of blood T cells in healthy people across ages (dated by TCRdb to 2014 to 2015). The method was 5' RACE. The sequencing machine was an Illumina HiSeq 2500. A second roughly 6 to 11 cycle PCR used a sample-barcoded 5' primer and a J-beta primer mix. Through fastp at Q25 and MiXCR, TCRdb rebuilt clones from the public reads, retaining in-frame beta chains. Every distinct CDR3 protein forms one entry, paired with its most common genes and DNA. In this sample the table shows about 580,000 distinct CDR3 sequences, 40% to 50% of which occur a single time. Of the sample, approximately 25% falls within the top ten clones. The sequencing sample was made of blood. The receptors shown here come from a man older than 75 in good health.

This clonotype has only a few counts. The gene calls are TRBV27 and TRBJ1-5, with D uncertain. The V and J ends lost 8 bases and 3 bases respectively, with 14 bases between them. The CDR3 contains 14 residues. Looked up from germline, CDR1 is MNHEY and CDR2 is SMNVEV (reference sequence). The CDR3 sequence: CASVWAQFNQPQHF. In DNA form, the CDR3 reads TGTGCCAGCGTTTGGGCACAGTTCAATCAGCCCCAGCATTTT.

The chain links TRBV7-2 to TRBJ2-1, with 10 nucleotides matching TRBD2. This CDR3 is built from 17 residues. Per germline, CDR1 SGHTA and CDR2 FQGNSA. The V segment lost 1 base and the J segment 9 bases; nucleotides outside the gene matches: 12. Here the CDR3 DNA reads TGTGCCAGCAGCTTAGGCTGGTCTAGCGGGAGAAGGAGTGAGCAGTTCTTC. Its translation: CASSLGWSSGRRSEQFF. Based on the CDR3 plus reference TRBV7-2 and TRBJ2-1, the full variable domain is GAGVSQSPSNKVTEKGKDVELRCDPISGHTALYWYRQSLGQGLEFLIYFQGNSAPDKSGLPSDRFSAERTGGSVSTLTIQRTQQEDSAVYLCASSLGWSSGRRSEQFFGPGTRLTVL.

The genes are TRBV25-1 and TRBJ2-1; the D call may be TRBD1 or TRBD2 (5 bases each). Germline-derived CDR1 and CDR2 are MGHDK and SYGVNS. The V end lost 9 bases, the J end lost 4 bases, and 22 bases lay between the germline ends. This CDR3 contains 16 residues. The CDR3 nucleotides are TGTGCCAGTGCCACTTGGGGGACCTCTATTTACAATGAGCAGTTCTTC. Translation: CASATWGTSIYNEQFF.

The CDR3 DNA sequence: TGTGCCATCACGTCGAAAGAGAATGAAAAACTGTTTTTT. Translated, it gives CAITSKENEKLFF. V usage is TRBV10-3 and J usage is TRBJ1-4; D ambiguous. Germline V gene data show CDR1 as ENHRY and CDR2 as SYGVKD. The CDR3 is 13 amino acids. V dropped 7 bases and J dropped 5 bases, with 11 bases sitting between them.

This sequence joins TRBV13 and TRBJ1-4; possible D gene TRBD1, 5 bases. The germline V gene has CDR1 PRHDT and CDR2 FYEKMQ (reference sequence). The CDR3 is 15 residues long. Trimming shortened V by 4 bases and J by 4 bases, and 13 bases separated the two germline ends. This chain's CDR3 is CASSSRGKGNEKLFF. CDR3 sequence (DNA): TGTGCCAGCAGCTCGAGGGGAAAGGGTAATGAAAAACTGTTTTTT.

Remarks on this clonotype: The junction departs from the called germline gene at one end, perhaps through a read error. The chain joins TRBV7-9 to TRBJ1-1; D ambiguous. Germline V gene lookup returns CDR1 SEHNR and CDR2 FQNEAQ (reference sequence). This CDR3 comprises 11 residues. CDR3 sequence: CASSLRAEAFF. The CDR3 coding sequence is TGTGCCAGCAGTCTTCGGGCTGAGGCTTTCTTT.

V usage is TRBV7-2 and J usage is TRBJ2-1; no clear D gene. Looked up from germline, CDR1 is SGHTA and CDR2 is FQGNSA. V was shortened by 5 bases and J by 1 base, with 12 bases between the two germline ends. The CDR3 runs to 15 residues. The DNA for the CDR3 is TGTGCCAGCAGCCCTTACGTACCTTCCTACAATGAGCAGTTCTTC. Its translation: CASSPYVPSYNEQFF.

The chain is built from TRBV20-1 and TRBJ2-1; D is uncertain. Trimming shortened V by 3 bases and J by 0 bases, and 15 bases separated the two germline ends. The CDR3 sequence is 16 residues long. Germline V CDR1 and CDR2: DFQATT, SNEGSKA (reference sequence). CDR3 nucleotides: TGCAGTGCTAGGCGCGTCGGGCCTGTCTCCTACAATGAGCAGTTCTTC. Translation gives CSARRVGPVSYNEQFF.

The V call is TRBV4-2, the J call TRBJ2-7; 8 nucleotides line up with TRBD1. V dropped 2 bases and J dropped 1; count of bases not matched to a gene: 4. Looked up from germline, CDR1 is LGHNA and CDR2 is YNFKEQ. The CDR3 sequence is 15 residues long. CDR3 in DNA: TGTGCCAGCAGCCAACAGGGACAGGTATCCTACGAGCAGTACTTC. Translated, it gives CASSQQGQVSYEQYF.

On this clonotype: Its ends do not fully match the called genes, so a read error is possible. The V gene is TRBV6-1, the J gene TRBJ2-2, with 12 bases matching TRBD1. In germline, CDR1 is MNHNS, CDR2 SASEGT. The CDR3 has 18 residues. The CDR3 sequence: CASSLGQGAVQNAGELFF. DNA of the CDR3: TGTGCCAGCAGCCTGGGACAGGGGGCAGTCCAGAACGCCGGGGAGCTGTTTTTT.

This chain links TRBV7-2 with TRBJ2-5; D unresolved. Trimming removed 1 base from V and 3 bases from J, with 12 bases in between. There are 15 residues in the CDR3. The germline V gene encodes CDR1 SGHTA and CDR2 FQGNSA. The CDR3 here is CASSLGGTGKETQYF. In DNA form, the CDR3 reads TGTGCCAGCAGCTTAGGAGGAACTGGGAAAGAGACCCAGTACTTC.

The genes are TRBV29-1 and TRBJ2-1; D tentatively reads TRBD1 or TRBD2 (5 bases each). CDR3 length: 16 residues. CDR1 SQVTM and CDR2 ANQGSEA come from the germline V gene. The germline V and J ends were trimmed by 5 bases and 2 bases, with 19 bases remaining between them. The CDR3 DNA is TGCAGCGTTAGGGGTTGGGGGAGTTTGGCCTACAATGAGCAGTTCTTC. This gives the protein CSVRGWGSLAYNEQFF.

The chain carries TRBV20-1 and TRBJ1-5; no firm D call. V lost 6 bases and J lost 6, with 12 bases in between. Germline V gives CDR1 DFQATT, CDR2 SNEGSKA (reference sequence). The CDR3 loop spans 12 amino acids. The CDR3 sequence: CSAAHAGQPQHF. The CDR3 DNA reads TGCAGTGCCGCACACGCGGGTCAGCCCCAGCATTTT.

The V and J genes are TRBV5-1 and TRBJ2-1, with D possibly being TRBD2 (6 bases). Germline assignment: CDR1 SGHRS and CDR2 YFSETQ. This CDR3 region has 16 residues. Trimming stripped 4 bases from V and 0 bases from J, with 14 bases between. CDR3 nucleotides: TGCGCCAGCAGCCTGGTGCCCGGGAGCTCCTACAATGAGCAGTTCTTC. It codes for CASSLVPGSSYNEQFF.

On this clonotype: A read error may explain this, as a much larger clone is one base away. This rearrangement joins TRBV6-6 to TRBJ2-3; no clear D gene. The CDR3 loop spans 13 amino acids. Trimming took off 5 bases at V and 8 bases at J, with 14 bases between the two ends. Germline V CDR1 and CDR2: MNHNY, SVGAGI (reference sequence). The DNA of the CDR3 is TGTGCCAGCAGTCCCGAAAGTAAAGGTACGCAGTATTTT. It is translated as CASSPESKGTQYF.

This clonotype has just a few counts. This chain connects TRBV4-2 to TRBJ2-3, with a weak D call TRBD2 (6 bases). V lost 0 bases and J 2 bases, leaving 12 bases between the germline ends. Germline assignment: CDR1 LGHNA and CDR2 YNFKEQ. This CDR3 spans 16 amino acids. The CDR3 reads CASSQDSGRTTDTQYF. The CDR3 coding sequence is TGTGCCAGCAGCCAAGATAGCGGTAGAACCACAGATACGCAGTATTTT.

The rearrangement joins TRBV7-6 to TRBJ2-7, with D possibly being TRBD2 (5 bases). The germline V gene encodes CDR1 SGHVS and CDR2 FNYEAQ. Trimming shortened V by 1 base and J by 3 bases, and 16 bases separated the two germline ends. The CDR3 totals 16 residues. Here the CDR3 DNA reads TGTGCCAGCAGCTTAGGTAGGCGGGCAGAAATCTACGAGCAGTACTTC. Translation gives CASSLGRRAEIYEQYF.

The genes are TRBV18 and TRBJ2-1, with a tentative D call TRBD1 (5 bases). The germline CDR1 and CDR2 sequences are KGHSH and LQKENI. The ends were cut back, 4 bases at V and 4 bases at J, with 11 bases in the middle. The CDR3 runs 14 residues. The CDR3 sequence is CASSLSRGYNEQFF. DNA for the CDR3: TGTGCCAGCTCACTATCTAGGGGATACAATGAGCAGTTCTTC.

The rearrangement links TRBV12-3 or TRBV12-4 to TRBJ1-1; D is perhaps TRBD1 (5 bases). V dropped 7 bases and J dropped 6 bases, with 9 bases sitting between them. The CDR3 consists of 11 residues. The CDR3: CASTTGAEAFF. In DNA, the CDR3 is TGTGCCAGCACCACAGGAGCTGAAGCTTTCTTT.

This clonotype was recorded many times. This chain connects TRBV12-3 or TRBV12-4 to TRBJ1-5; D remains ambiguous. V lost 1 base and J lost 1, with 11 bases in between. This CDR3 has 16 residues. The CDR3 DNA reads as TGTGCCAGCAGTTTAGGCCCGACGGGAAGCAATCAGCCCCAGCATTTT. It yields the protein CASSLGPTGSNQPQHF.

V usage is TRBV30 and J usage is TRBJ2-7; TRBD2 aligns across 10 bases. The DNA end lines up better with TRBJ2-5; the J call may be wrong. Germline V lookup: CDR1 GTSNPN, CDR2 SVGIG (reference sequence). CDR3 size: 15 residues. CDR3 coding DNA: TGTGCCTGGAGTGTACGGGTAGCGGGAGGAGAGACCCAGTACTTC. Amino acids: CAWSVRVAGGETQYF.